The 10 T cell receptor beta chains listed next were all sequenced from one sample in a study of neurological immune-mediated disorders. TCRdb reanalysed the 5' RACE reads using MiXCR and keeps one entry per CDR3 protein. The table lists 67,000 or so distinct CDR3 sequences, roughly an eighth of them singletons. Noted time point: longitudinal time-point 1 (baseline). The sequenced sample was PBMCs. The source of these receptors is a female donor with HTLV-1-associated myelopathy (HAM/TSP).

This clonotype was counted ten times or more. V is TRBV6-6 and J is TRBJ2-1; no reliable D call. V lost 4 bases, J lost 4 bases, and 17 bases lay in between. Germline lookup yields CDR1 MNHNY and CDR2 SVGAGI (reference sequence). The CDR3 runs 16 residues. The CDR3 sequence is CASSFPEDARYNEQFF. The CDR3, as DNA: TGTGCCAGCAGTTTTCCAGAGGATGCCAGGTACAATGAGCAGTTCTTC.

The chain joins TRBV21-1 to TRBJ2-3. TRBV21-1 is a recognized pseudogene. The CDR3 runs to 16 residues. CDR3 protein: CASSKDQQRSTETQYF. The DNA for the CDR3 is TGTGCCAGCAGTAAAGACCAACAACGTAGCACAGAAACACAGTATTTT.

This clonotype was picked up many times. The V call is TRBV4-1, the J call TRBJ2-5; D not resolved. Per germline, CDR1 MGHRA and CDR2 YSYEKL. CDR3 length equals 16 residues. The V end lost 1 base, the J end lost 0 bases, and 12 bases lay between the germline ends. The CDR3 is CASSQGRARDQETQYF. CDR3 coding DNA: TGCGCCAGCAGCCAAGGACGGGCCCGAGACCAAGAGACCCAGTACTTC.

This clonotype was observed many times. The CDR3 DNA follows: TGTGCCAGCAGGCCCCCCGGGCCCGGAGGCACAGATACGCAGTATTTT. Encoded protein: CASRPPGPGGTDTQYF. V usage is TRBV6-5 and J usage is TRBJ2-3; D call uncertain. CDR3 length equals 16 residues. Germline assignment: CDR1 MNHEY and CDR2 SVGAGI. V lost 6 bases and J 1 base, leaving 17 bases between the germline ends.

The rearrangement links TRBV5-1 to TRBJ2-1, with a weak D call TRBD1 (5 bases). CDR1 is SGHRS, CDR2 YFSETQ, per germline. CDR3 length equals 12 residues. The V and J ends lost 3 bases and 9 bases respectively, with 10 bases between them. CDR3 DNA: TGCGCCAGCAGCTCAGGGCTCGCTGAGCAGTTCTTC. Its protein is CASSSGLAEQFF. The full variable domain, its missing parts supplied by reference TRBV5-1 and TRBJ2-1, is KAGVTQTPRYLIKTRGQQVTLSCSPISGHRSVSWYQQTPGQGLQFLFEYFSETQRNKGNFPGRFSGRQFSNSRSEMNVSTLELGDSALYLCASSSGLAEQFFGPGTRLTVL.

Ten or more counts support this clonotype. The CDR3 is CATSEGLRELFF. DNA of the CDR3: TGTGCCACCAGTGAAGGACTCCGGGAGCTGTTTTTT. The chain joins TRBV24-1 to TRBJ2-2; TRBD2 is a possible D gene (5 bases). The CDR3 runs to 12 residues. V lost 4 bases to trimming and J lost 9 bases, with 8 bases between them. Germline CDR1 KGHDR, CDR2 SFDVKD.

At least ten counts were recorded for this clonotype. The V gene is TRBV7-9, the J gene TRBJ1-3; weak D call: TRBD1 (5 bases). V was clipped by 2 bases and J by 4 bases, with 9 bases between them. The CDR3 sequence is 14 residues long. Germline CDR1 SEHNR, CDR2 FQNEAQ (reference sequence). In DNA, the CDR3 is TGTGCCAGCAGCTTATACGGGGCCGGAAACACCATATATTTT. Its protein product is CASSLYGAGNTIYF.

This clonotype was picked up many times. The chain recombines TRBV6-5 with TRBJ1-4; D call uncertain. The CDR3 spans 15 residues. The V end lost 8 bases, the J end lost 0 bases, and 13 bases lay between the germline ends. Germline V gives CDR1 MNHEY, CDR2 SVGAGI. CDR3 nucleotide sequence: TGTGCCAGCGGTGGAAGGGTCGCAACTAATGAAAAACTGTTTTTT. Translating gives CASGGRVATNEKLFF.

The chain employs TRBV6-5 and TRBJ2-6, with D uncertain. Deletions cut 7 bases from V and 2 bases from J, with 6 bases between. Germline V gives CDR1 MNHEY, CDR2 SVGAGI. The CDR3 extends over 13 amino acids. The CDR3 DNA follows: TGTGCCAGCAAGGGTGCTGGGGCCAACGTCCTGACTTTC. Residues: CASKGAGANVLTF.

This clonotype was counted ten times or more. The rearrangement uses TRBV7-2 and TRBJ1-6; 11 bases line up with TRBD1. This CDR3 contains 16 residues. CDR1 is SGHTA and CDR2 is FQGNSA in the germline V gene. The J segment lost 10 bases and the V segment lost 3 bases, leaving 8 bases of the junction unmatched. The CDR3 reads CASSLKGQGEWSPLHF. Here the CDR3 DNA reads TGTGCCAGCAGCTTGAAGGGACAGGGGGAATGGTCACCCCTCCACTTT.